One and the same sample provided the 2 T cell receptor beta chains below, sequenced in a study of blood T cell repertoires in COVID-19. The assay was immunoSEQ multiplex PCR, and TCRdb's table has in-frame clones only and misses some. The sample has more than 90,000 clones, about nine tenths seen once; the top ten hold less than 9.5%. Sequenced sample: peripheral blood. These receptors all come from a human donor in a cohort sampled during active COVID-19.

The J gene is TRBJ1-2, the V gene TRBV6-5; a weak D match, TRBD1 (6 bases). V gave up 8 bases and J gave up 3 bases, with 19 bases separating them. This CDR3 has 15 residues. Germline V lookup: CDR1 MNHEY, CDR2 SVGAGI. The CDR3 DNA reads TGTGCCAGCCGCCGAGGACAGTGGGGATACTATGGCTACACCTTC. This translates into CASRRGQWGYYGYTF.

This chain uses TRBV18 with TRBJ2-3; the match to TRBD2 covers 11 bases. The CDR3 loop spans 16 amino acids. Germline V gives CDR1 KGHSH, CDR2 LQKENI. V dropped 3 bases and J dropped 3; count of bases not matched to a gene: 5. The CDR3 loop is CASSPVAGGPTDTQYF. CDR3 nucleotides: TGTGCCAGCTCACCGGTAGCGGGGGGGCCGACAGATACGCAGTATTTT.